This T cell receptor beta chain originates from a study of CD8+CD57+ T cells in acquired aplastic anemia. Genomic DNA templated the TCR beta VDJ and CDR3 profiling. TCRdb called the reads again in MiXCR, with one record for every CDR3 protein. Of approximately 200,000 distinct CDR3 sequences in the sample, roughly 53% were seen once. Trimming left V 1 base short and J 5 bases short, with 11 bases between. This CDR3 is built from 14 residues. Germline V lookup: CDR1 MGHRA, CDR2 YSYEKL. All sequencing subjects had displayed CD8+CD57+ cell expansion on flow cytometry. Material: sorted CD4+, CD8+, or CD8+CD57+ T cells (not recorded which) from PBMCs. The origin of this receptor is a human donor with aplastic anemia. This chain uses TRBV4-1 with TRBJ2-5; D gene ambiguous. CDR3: CASSQVRSQETQYF. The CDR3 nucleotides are TGCGCCAGCAGCCAAGTGCGGTCTCAGGAGACCCAGTACTTC.